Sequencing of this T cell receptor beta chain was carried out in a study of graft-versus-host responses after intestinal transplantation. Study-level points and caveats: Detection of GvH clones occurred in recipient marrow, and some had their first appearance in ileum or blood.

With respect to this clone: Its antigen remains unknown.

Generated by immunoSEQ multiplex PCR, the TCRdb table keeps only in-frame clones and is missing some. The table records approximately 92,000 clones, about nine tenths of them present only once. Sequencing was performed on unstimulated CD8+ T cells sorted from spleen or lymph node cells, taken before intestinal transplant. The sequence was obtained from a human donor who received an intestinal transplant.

This CDR3 is CASSFGSQYNEQFF. The DNA of the CDR3 is TGTGCCAGCAGTTTCGGGAGCCAGTACAATGAGCAGTTCTTC. The J gene is TRBJ2-1, the V gene TRBV27, with a weak D call TRBD2 (6 bases). V was trimmed by 3 bases and J by 4 bases, leaving 10 bases between them. Germline-derived CDR1 and CDR2 are MNHEY and SMNVEV (reference sequence). The CDR3 consists of 14 residues.